This TCR beta chain was sequenced during a study of cytomegalovirus exposure and HLA in healthy donors. Overall study findings and caveats: The classifier reportedly diagnosed cytomegalovirus status with high specificity and sensitivity. In the 90 to 150 validation repertoires, approximately 93% of cluster scores exceeded 0, per a later analysis.

The data were produced by immunoSEQ multiplex PCR, yet TCRdb's version contains in-frame clones alone and is incomplete. This table has under 150,000 clones, approximately 93% appearing once. Comments on this clone: Its antigen remains unknown.

Trimming stripped 0 bases from V and 5 bases from J, with 11 bases between. In germline, CDR1 is LNHNV, CDR2 YYDKDF (reference sequence). CDR3 length: 15 amino acids. The V gene is TRBV15, the J gene TRBJ1-5; possible D gene TRBD1, 5 bases. The TCR comes from a man in his late teens or twenties in good health and CMV-seronegative. Sequencing used PBMCs. The CDR3 region has the DNA TGTGCCACCAGCAGAGATCGGGGGTCCGATCAGCCCCAGCATTTT. It is translated as CATSRDRGSDQPQHF.